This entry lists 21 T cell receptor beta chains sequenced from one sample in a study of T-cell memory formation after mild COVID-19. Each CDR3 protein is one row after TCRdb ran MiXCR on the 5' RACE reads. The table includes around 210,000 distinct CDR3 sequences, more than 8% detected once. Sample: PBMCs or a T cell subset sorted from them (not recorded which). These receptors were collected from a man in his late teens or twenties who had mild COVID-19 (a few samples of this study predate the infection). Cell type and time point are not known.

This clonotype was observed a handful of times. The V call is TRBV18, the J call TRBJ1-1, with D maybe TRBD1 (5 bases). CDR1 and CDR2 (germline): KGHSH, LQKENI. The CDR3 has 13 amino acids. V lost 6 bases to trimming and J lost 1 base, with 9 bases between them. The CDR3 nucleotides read TGTGCCAGCTCGGGGGACGAGAACACTGAAGCTTTCTTT. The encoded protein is CASSGDENTEAFF.

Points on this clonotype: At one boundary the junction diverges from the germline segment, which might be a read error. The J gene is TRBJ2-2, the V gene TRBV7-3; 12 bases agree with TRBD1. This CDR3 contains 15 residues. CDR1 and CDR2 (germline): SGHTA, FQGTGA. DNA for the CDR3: TGTGCCAGCGGCCTCACGGGACAGGGGGCCGGGGAGCTGATTTTT. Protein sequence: CASGLTGQGAGELIF.

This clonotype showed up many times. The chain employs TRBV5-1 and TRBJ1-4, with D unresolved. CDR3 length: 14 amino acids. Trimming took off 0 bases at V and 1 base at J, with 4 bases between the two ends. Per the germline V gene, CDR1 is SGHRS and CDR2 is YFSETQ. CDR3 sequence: CASSLGRTNEKLFF. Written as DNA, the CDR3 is TGCGCCAGCAGCTTGGGACGAACTAATGAAAAACTGTTTTTT.

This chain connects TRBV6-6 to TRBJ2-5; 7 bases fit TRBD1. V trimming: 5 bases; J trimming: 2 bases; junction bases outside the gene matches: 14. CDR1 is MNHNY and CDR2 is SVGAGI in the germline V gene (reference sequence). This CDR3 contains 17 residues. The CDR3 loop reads CASSPPRQGPRQETQYF. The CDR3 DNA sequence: TGTGCCAGCAGTCCTCCCCGACAGGGCCCTAGGCAAGAGACCCAGTACTTC.

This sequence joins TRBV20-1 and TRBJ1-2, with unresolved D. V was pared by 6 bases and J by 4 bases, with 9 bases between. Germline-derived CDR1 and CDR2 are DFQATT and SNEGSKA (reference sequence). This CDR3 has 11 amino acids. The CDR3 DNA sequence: TGCAGTGCGAGAAATAGCTATGGCTACACCTTC. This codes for CSARNSYGYTF.

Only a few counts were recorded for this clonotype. The CDR3 region is CASSAWDRQETQYF. CDR3 bases: TGTGCCAGCAGTGCTTGGGACAGACAAGAGACCCAGTACTTC. The chain employs TRBV2 and TRBJ2-5; TRBD1 agrees at 7 bases. CDR1 is SNHLY and CDR2 is FYNNEI in the germline V gene. The CDR3 is 14 amino acids. The ends lost 4 bases at V and 2 bases at J; junction bases unmatched: 4.

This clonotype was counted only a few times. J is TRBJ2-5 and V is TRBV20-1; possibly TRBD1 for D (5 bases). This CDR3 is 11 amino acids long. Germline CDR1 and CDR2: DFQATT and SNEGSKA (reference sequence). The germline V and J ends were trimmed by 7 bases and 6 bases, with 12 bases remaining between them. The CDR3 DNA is TGCAGTGTCAGGGTCCCAAAGACCCAGTACTTC. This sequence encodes CSVRVPKTQYF.

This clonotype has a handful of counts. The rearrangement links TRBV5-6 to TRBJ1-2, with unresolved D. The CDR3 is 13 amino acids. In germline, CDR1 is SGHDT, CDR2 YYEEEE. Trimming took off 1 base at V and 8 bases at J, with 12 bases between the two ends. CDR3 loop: CASSLTRAGGYTF. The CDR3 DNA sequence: TGTGCCAGCAGCTTGACGAGGGCCGGGGGCTACACCTTC.

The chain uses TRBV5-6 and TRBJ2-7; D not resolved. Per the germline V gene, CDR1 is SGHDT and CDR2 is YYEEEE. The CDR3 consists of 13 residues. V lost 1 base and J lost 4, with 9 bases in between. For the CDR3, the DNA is TGTGCCAGCAGCTTGAAGGGATCTTACGAGCAGTACTTC. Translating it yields CASSLKGSYEQYF.

CDR3 protein: CASSPDPPGGPITGELFF. For the CDR3, the DNA is TGTGCCAGCAGCCCAGACCCTCCGGGGGGGCCTATAACCGGGGAGCTGTTTTTT. V gene TRBV11-2 combines with J gene TRBJ2-2, with TRBD2 matching over 8 bases. The V and J ends lost 5 bases and 5 bases, in that order; junction bases with no gene match: 16. The germline V gene encodes CDR1 SGHAT and CDR2 FQNNGV. The CDR3 length is 18 residues.

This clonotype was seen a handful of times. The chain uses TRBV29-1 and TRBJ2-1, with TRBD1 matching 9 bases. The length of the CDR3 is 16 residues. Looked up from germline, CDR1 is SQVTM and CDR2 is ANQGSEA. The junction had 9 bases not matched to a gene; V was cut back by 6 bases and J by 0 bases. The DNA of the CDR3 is TGCAGCGTGACGGACAGGGGAAAAAGCTCCTACAATGAGCAGTTCTTC. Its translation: CSVTDRGKSSYNEQFF.

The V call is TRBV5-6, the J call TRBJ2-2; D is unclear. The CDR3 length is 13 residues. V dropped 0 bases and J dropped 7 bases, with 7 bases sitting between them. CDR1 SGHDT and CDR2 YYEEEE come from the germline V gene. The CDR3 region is CASSLGPLGELFF. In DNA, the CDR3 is TGTGCCAGCAGCTTGGGGCCCCTCGGGGAGCTGTTTTTT.

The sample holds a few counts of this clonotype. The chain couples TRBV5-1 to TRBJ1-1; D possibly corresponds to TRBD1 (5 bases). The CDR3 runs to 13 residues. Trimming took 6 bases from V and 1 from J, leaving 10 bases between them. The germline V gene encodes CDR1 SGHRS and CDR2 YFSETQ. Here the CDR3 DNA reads TGCGCCAGCATGTCCGGGGGGAACACTGAAGCTTTCTTT. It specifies CASMSGGNTEAFF. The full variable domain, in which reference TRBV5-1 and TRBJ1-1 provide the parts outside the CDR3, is KAGVTQTPRYLIKTRGQQVTLSCSPISGHRSVSWYQQTPGQGLQFLFEYFSETQRNKGNFPGRFSGRQFSNSRSEMNVSTLELGDSALYLCASMSGGNTEAFFGQGTRLTVV.

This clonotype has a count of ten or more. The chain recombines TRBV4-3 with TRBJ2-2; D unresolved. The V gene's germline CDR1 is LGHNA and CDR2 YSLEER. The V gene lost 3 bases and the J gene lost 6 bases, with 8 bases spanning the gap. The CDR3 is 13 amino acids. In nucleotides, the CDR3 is TGCGCCAGCAGCCAGTCGGCGGCCGGGGAGCTGTTTTTT. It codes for CASSQSAAGELFF.

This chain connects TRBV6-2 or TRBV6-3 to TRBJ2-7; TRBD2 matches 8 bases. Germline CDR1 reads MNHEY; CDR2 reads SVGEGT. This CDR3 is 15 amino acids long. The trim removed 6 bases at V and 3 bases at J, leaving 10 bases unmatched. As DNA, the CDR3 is TGTGCCAGCAGCCCCCTAAGCGGGGGTGTCTACGAGCAGTACGTC. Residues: CASSPLSGGVYEQYV.

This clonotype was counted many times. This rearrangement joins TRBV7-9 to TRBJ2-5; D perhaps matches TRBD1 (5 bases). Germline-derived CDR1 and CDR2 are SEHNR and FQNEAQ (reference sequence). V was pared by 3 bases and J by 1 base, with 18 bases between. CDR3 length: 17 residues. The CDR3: CASSLTSWTQTQETQYF. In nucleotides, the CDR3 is TGTGCCAGCAGCTTGACATCGTGGACACAAACCCAAGAGACCCAGTACTTC.

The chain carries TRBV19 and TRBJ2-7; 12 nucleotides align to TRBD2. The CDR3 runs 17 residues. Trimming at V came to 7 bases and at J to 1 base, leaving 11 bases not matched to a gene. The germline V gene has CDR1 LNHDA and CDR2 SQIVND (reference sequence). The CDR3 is CASTPGGLAGTSYEQYF. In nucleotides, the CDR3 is TGTGCCAGTACTCCGGGCGGACTAGCGGGGACATCCTACGAGCAGTACTTC.

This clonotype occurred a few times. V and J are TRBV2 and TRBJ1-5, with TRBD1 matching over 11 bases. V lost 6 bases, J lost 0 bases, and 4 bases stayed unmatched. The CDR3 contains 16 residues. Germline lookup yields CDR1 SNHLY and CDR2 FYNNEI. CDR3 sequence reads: CASRVGTGGSNQPQHF. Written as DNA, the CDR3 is TGTGCCAGCAGAGTCGGGACAGGGGGTAGCAATCAGCCCCAGCATTTT.

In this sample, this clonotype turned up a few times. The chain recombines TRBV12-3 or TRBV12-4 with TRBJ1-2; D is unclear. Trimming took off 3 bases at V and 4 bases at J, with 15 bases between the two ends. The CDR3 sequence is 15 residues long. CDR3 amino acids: CASSFITAGPYGYTF. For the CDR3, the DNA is TGTGCCAGCAGTTTTATCACAGCAGGTCCCTATGGCTACACCTTC.

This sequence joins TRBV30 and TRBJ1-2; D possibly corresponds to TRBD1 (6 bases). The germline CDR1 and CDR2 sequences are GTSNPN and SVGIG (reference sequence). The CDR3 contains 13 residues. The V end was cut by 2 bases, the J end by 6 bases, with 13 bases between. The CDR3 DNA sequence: TGTGCCTGGAGTAGGGGGTCGTGGAATGGCTACACCTTC. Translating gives CAWSRGSWNGYTF.

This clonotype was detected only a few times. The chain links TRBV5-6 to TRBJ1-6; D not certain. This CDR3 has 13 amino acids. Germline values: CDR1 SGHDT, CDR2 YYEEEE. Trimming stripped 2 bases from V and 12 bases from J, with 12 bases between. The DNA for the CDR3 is TGTGCCAGCAGCTTCAGCGGCTACGGACCCCTCCACTTT. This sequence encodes CASSFSGYGPLHF.